These T cell receptor beta chains were read from a single sample in a study of T cell changes during pregnancy in multiple sclerosis. TCRdb's copy holds only in-frame clones and misses some; the assay was immunoSEQ multiplex PCR. The data contain 30,000 to 45,000 clones, 70% to 90% of them seen just once; the ten biggest clones take up approximately 10%. The specimen was CD8+ T cells from peripheral blood mononuclear cells, collected in the third trimester of pregnancy. The source of these receptors is a female donor with multiple sclerosis, enrolled in a pregnancy study. Both conserved end residues are part of each CDR3. A D gene is named only where the DNA matches it firmly. Only part of the rows carry a size: once, few, many, or a class if the clone is expanded.

TRBV4-1,-,TRBJ1-2,-,CASSQESHTLYGYTF,TGCGCCAGCAGCCAAGAGTCTCACACCCTCTATGGCTACACCTTC
TRBV19,TRBD1,TRBJ2-7,once,CASSMTGTGGLLVYEQYF,TGTGCCAGTAGTATGACCGGGACAGGAGGGTTACTAGTCTACGAGCAGTACTTC
TRBV7-8,-,TRBJ2-7,-,CASSSGREQYF,TGTGCCAGCAGCTCCGGCAGGGAGCAGTACTTC
TRBV13,-,TRBJ2-7,-,CASSRGPREQYF,TGTGCCAGCAGCCGCGGCCCCCGGGAGCAGTACTTC
TRBV7-8,TRBD1,TRBJ1-5,-,CASTPSWNRGANQPQHF,TGTGCCAGCACCCCTTCTTGGAACAGGGGTGCCAATCAGCCCCAGCATTTT
TRBV4-1,-,TRBJ1-5,-,CASSPGGGQEPQHF,TGCGCCAGCAGCCCCGGCGGGGGGCAGGAGCCCCAGCATTTT
TRBV9,TRBD1,TRBJ1-2,-,CASTRDSQFGRNQYYGYTF,TGTGCCAGCACCCGGGACAGCCAATTCGGACGCAACCAATACTATGGCTACACCTTC
TRBV10-1,-,TRBJ1-2,-,CASTLKACGESYGYTF,TGCGCCAGCACCCTAAAAGCTTGCGGGGAGAGCTATGGCTACACCTTC
TRBV6-1,TRBD2,TRBJ2-7,-,CASSEATSGNYEQYF,TGTGCCAGCAGTGAAGCGACTAGCGGGAATTACGAGCAGTACTTC
TRBV20-1,-,TRBJ1-1,-,CSIQGNTEAFF,TGCAGTATACAGGGGAACACTGAAGCTTTCTTT
TRBV11-2,TRBD1,TRBJ2-7,-,CASSFGLQGDEQYF,TGTGCCAGCAGCTTCGGACTCCAGGGGGACGAGCAGTACTTC
TRBV19,-,TRBJ1-1,-,CASSIPDTEAFF,TGTGCCAGTAGTATTCCGGACACTGAAGCTTTCTTT
TRBV27,-,TRBJ2-1,-,CASSLYFSARGDEQFF,TGTGCCAGCAGTTTATATTTTTCGGCTAGAGGCGATGAGCAGTTCTTC
TRBV19,-,TRBJ1-2,few,CASSIGLDGYTF,TGTGCCAGTAGTATAGGGTTAGATGGCTACACCTTC
TRBV11-2,-,TRBJ1-1,-,CASSPFVWTEPNTEAFF,TGTGCCAGCAGCCCCTTCGTTTGGACAGAACCGAACACTGAAGCTTTCTTT
TRBV9,TRBD2,TRBJ2-1,-,CASTQTSGVNPYNEQFF,TGTGCCAGCACCCAAACTAGCGGCGTGAACCCCTACAATGAGCAGTTCTTC
TRBV19,-,TRBJ2-3,-,CASSASVKTDTQYF,TGTGCCAGTAGCGCTAGCGTGAAGACAGATACGCAGTATTTT
TRBV9,TRBD1,TRBJ2-2,-,CASSGPRTGANTGELFF,TGTGCCAGCAGCGGACCTAGGACAGGCGCGAACACCGGGGAGCTGTTTTTT
TRBV10-2,-,TRBJ1-3,-,CASSEYRQRRSGNTIYF,TGCGCCAGCAGTGAGTATCGACAGCGACGCTCTGGAAACACCATATATTTT
TRBV7-8,TRBD1,TRBJ1-1,-,CASSWGGDRGNTEAFF,TGTGCCAGCAGCTGGGGGGGGGACAGGGGGAACACTGAAGCTTTCTTT
TRBV6-4,-,TRBJ1-1,-,CASSDGFAAEAFF,TGTGCCAGCAGTGACGGGTTCGCGGCCGAAGCTTTCTTT
TRBV14,TRBD1,TRBJ1-2,-,CASSRDRDSYYGYTF,TGTGCCAGCAGCCGGGACAGGGATAGCTACTATGGCTACACCTTC
TRBV30,TRBD2,TRBJ2-5,-,CAWSGGASGGLETQYF,TGTGCCTGGAGTGGGGGGGCTAGCGGGGGATTGGAGACCCAGTACTTC
TRBV7-6,TRBD1,TRBJ1-6,few,CASSRRDREYSPLHF,TGTGCCAGCAGCCGTCGGGACAGGGAGTATTCACCCCTCCACTTT
TRBV7-2,TRBD2,TRBJ2-7,-,CASSSGTSGFYEQYF,TGTGCCAGCAGCTCCGGGACTAGCGGCTTCTACGAGCAGTACTTC
TRBV2,TRBD1,TRBJ1-2,-,CASIVGQGNYGYTF,TGTGCCAGCATCGTGGGACAGGGAAACTATGGCTACACCTTC
TRBV7-9,TRBD2,TRBJ2-3,once,CASSFPGLAGADTQYF,TGTGCCAGCAGCTTCCCGGGACTAGCGGGAGCAGATACGCAGTATTTT
TRBV15,TRBD2,TRBJ2-3,-,CATSRKAGVGADTQYF,TGTGCCACCAGCCGAAAGGCGGGAGTGGGCGCAGATACGCAGTATTTT